The clone carrying this TCR beta chain was observed a single time. Authors' methods: Amplification from reference gene primers served as the basis for estimated nucleated cell counts. Here immunoSEQ multiplex PCR was the method, and the copy in TCRdb shows in-frame clones only, minus some. V, J and clone size derive from that table, while D and trimming were established from the DNA sequence. Of about 160,000 clones listed, about 85% were seen once; the top ten hold 5% to 6%. This record belongs to a study of blood T cell repertoires in COVID-19. Study-wide background: The United States, Italy and Spain provided the acute and convalescent COVID-19 samples. Sources were T cells, B-cell-depleted T cells, or PBMCs; the material itself was cDNA or gDNA.

Trimming cost V 5 bases and J 6 bases, with 21 bases left between them. This CDR3 contains 15 residues. Germline CDR1 and CDR2: SGHRS and YFSETQ. Those enrolled in Seattle joined during active infection and were followed longitudinally afterward. Sequencing input: peripheral blood. The rearrangement joins TRBV5-1 to TRBJ2-7; D remains unclear. The sequence came from a woman between 45 and 65 years old with COVID-19, enrolled during active disease. The CDR3 DNA reads TGCGCCAGCAGGACGGCAGGTGGCCTACAAGGCGAGCAGTACTTC. Translated, it gives CASRTAGGLQGEQYF.